This TCR beta chain stems from a study of cytomegalovirus exposure and HLA in healthy donors. The CDR3 totals 12 residues. Trimming took 6 bases from V and 6 from J, leaving 9 bases between them. Looked up from germline, CDR1 is SNHLY and CDR2 is FYNNEI. Both 60 Vbeta primers and 13 Jbeta primers went into the PCR. TCRdb keeps only in-frame clones here, not all; method: immunoSEQ multiplex PCR. The sample holds about 76,000 clones, approximately 77% seen once. The source material was PBMCs. The genes are TRBV2 and TRBJ1-5; D is uncertain. This TCR was recovered from a woman between 35 and 50 years old in good health and CMV-seropositive. CDR3 DNA: TGTGCCAGCAGGTTAGAAAGTCAGCCCCAGCATTTT. It encodes CASRLESQPQHF.